The 13 T cell receptor beta chains below come from one sample, sequenced in a study of blood T cell repertoires in COVID-19. Some clones are missing from TCRdb's copy, which holds only in-frame ones; the method was immunoSEQ multiplex PCR. The top ten clones hold around 7.8% of a sample with under 300,000 clones, 87% of them seen once. The specimen was peripheral blood. The receptors shown here come from a man in his 60s who had recovered from COVID-19.

The rearrangement links TRBV5-1 to TRBJ2-3, with D maybe TRBD2 (5 bases). The germline CDR1 and CDR2 sequences are SGHRS and YFSETQ. The CDR3 totals 14 residues. V gave up 0 bases and J gave up 6 bases, with 11 bases separating them. The CDR3 DNA reads as TGCGCCAGCAGCTTGGGAGGGTTGGGTGATACGCAGTATTTT. The encoded protein is CASSLGGLGDTQYF.

The rearrangement uses TRBV7-8 and TRBJ2-7; the D gene is possibly TRBD1 (6 bases). Germline lookup yields CDR1 SGHVS and CDR2 FQNEAQ. V dropped 3 bases and J dropped 5 bases, with 17 bases sitting between them. The CDR3 totals 15 residues. The CDR3 reads CASSFGTIKKNEQYF. The CDR3, as DNA: TGTGCCAGCAGCTTTGGGACAATTAAGAAAAACGAGCAGTACTTC.

The CDR3 reads CASSQGRTSGGNEQFF. DNA of the CDR3: TGCGCCAGCAGCCAAGGCCGGACTAGCGGGGGCAATGAGCAGTTCTTC. The rearrangement uses TRBV4-1 and TRBJ2-1; the match to TRBD2 covers 13 bases. This CDR3 contains 16 residues. Germline lookup yields CDR1 MGHRA and CDR2 YSYEKL. The V gene end was trimmed by 1 base and the J gene end by 6 bases; junction bases not matched to a gene: 3.

This chain links TRBV6-5 with TRBJ2-7; 7 positions agree with TRBD1. Trimming at V came to 4 bases and at J to 4 bases, leaving 4 bases not matched to a gene. Germline lookup yields CDR1 MNHEY and CDR2 SVGAGI. CDR3 length: 13 amino acids. CDR3 loop: CASSSDRVYEQYF. The CDR3, as DNA: TGTGCCAGCAGTTCTGACAGGGTTTACGAGCAGTACTTC.

The chain carries TRBV19 and TRBJ1-5; 9 nucleotides line up with TRBD1. Trimming at V came to 6 bases and at J to 7 bases, leaving 7 bases not matched to a gene. Germline CDR1 is LNHDA and CDR2 is SQIVND (reference sequence). This CDR3 is 14 amino acids long. The CDR3 bases are TGTGCCAGTAGCCTCCGACAGGGGGTCCAGCCCCAGCATTTT. This gives the protein CASSLRQGVQPQHF.

The table lists this clone with a count of one. The V and J genes are TRBV4-2 and TRBJ2-1; D is possibly TRBD2 (6 bases). This CDR3 has 15 amino acids. Germline CDR1 reads LGHNA; CDR2 reads YNFKEQ. Trimming removed 2 bases from V and 7 bases from J, with 15 bases in between. DNA for the CDR3: TGTGCCAGCAGCCAACATTTGATCGGGGGTAATGAGCAGTTCTTC. Its protein product is CASSQHLIGGNEQFF.

V gene TRBV7-9 combines with J gene TRBJ2-3, with 8 bases identical to TRBD1. Germline lookup yields CDR1 SEHNR and CDR2 FQNEAQ (reference sequence). V gave up 4 bases and J gave up 4 bases; unmatched junction bases: 7. The CDR3 has 15 residues. CDR3 DNA: TGTGCCAGCAGCTCCGACAGGGGTTCTTCAGATACGCAGTATTTT. Residues: CASSSDRGSSDTQYF.

V and J are TRBV5-6 and TRBJ2-5; 8 bases map to TRBD2. The germline V gene has CDR1 SGHDT and CDR2 YYEEEE. The CDR3 runs to 15 residues. V dropped 5 bases and J dropped 5; count of bases not matched to a gene: 11. DNA for the CDR3: TGTGCCAGCAGTCTCGGACTAGCCGGACGGGAGACCCAGTACTTC. Residues: CASSLGLAGRETQYF.

This clone was counted once. V is TRBV24-1 and J is TRBJ2-1; TRBD1 matches at 9 bases. Per germline, CDR1 KGHDR and CDR2 SFDVKD. The ends lost 3 bases at V and 4 bases at J; junction bases unmatched: 9. This CDR3 contains 17 residues. The CDR3 bases are TGTGCCACCAGTGATACCGGTGGGACAGGGAGGTACAATGAGCAGTTCTTC. Its protein product is CATSDTGGTGRYNEQFF.

This clone was detected only a few times. The rearrangement joins TRBV7-9 to TRBJ1-6; TRBD1 matches 9 bases. V was clipped by 5 bases and J by 7 bases; unmatched bases: 9. The CDR3 has 16 residues. Per the germline V gene, CDR1 is SEHNR and CDR2 is FQNEAQ (reference sequence). Written as DNA, the CDR3 is TGTGCCAGCAGCAAGGGACAGGGCGGGTGGAATTCACCCCTCCACTTT. Encoded protein: CASSKGQGGWNSPLHF.

The chain uses TRBV9 and TRBJ1-1, with D possibly being TRBD1 (5 bases). The CDR3 loop spans 12 amino acids. CDR1 and CDR2 from the germline V gene are SGDLS and YYNGEE. The V end lost 7 bases, the J end lost 6 bases, and 13 bases lay between the germline ends. CDR3 region: CASRGKRPEAFF. The DNA for the CDR3 is TGTGCCAGCCGGGGGAAAAGGCCTGAAGCTTTCTTT.

This chain links TRBV19 with TRBJ2-2; 8 bases are shared with TRBD1. This CDR3 has 15 residues. Germline V gene lookup returns CDR1 LNHDA and CDR2 SQIVND (reference sequence). V was clipped by 5 bases and J by 5 bases; unmatched bases: 7. CDR3 coding DNA: TGTGCCAGTAGTCCGAGGGACAGGCTGACCGGGGAGCTGTTTTTT. Translation: CASSPRDRLTGELFF.

The chain links TRBV6-5 to TRBJ1-6; the match to TRBD1 covers 10 bases. The V gene end was trimmed by 6 bases and the J gene end by 7 bases; junction bases not matched to a gene: 3. CDR3 length equals 14 residues. Germline CDR1 reads MNHEY; CDR2 reads SVGAGI. In DNA, the CDR3 is TGTGCCAGCAGGGGGACAGGGGAAAATTCACCCCTCCACTTT. Translating gives CASRGTGENSPLHF.